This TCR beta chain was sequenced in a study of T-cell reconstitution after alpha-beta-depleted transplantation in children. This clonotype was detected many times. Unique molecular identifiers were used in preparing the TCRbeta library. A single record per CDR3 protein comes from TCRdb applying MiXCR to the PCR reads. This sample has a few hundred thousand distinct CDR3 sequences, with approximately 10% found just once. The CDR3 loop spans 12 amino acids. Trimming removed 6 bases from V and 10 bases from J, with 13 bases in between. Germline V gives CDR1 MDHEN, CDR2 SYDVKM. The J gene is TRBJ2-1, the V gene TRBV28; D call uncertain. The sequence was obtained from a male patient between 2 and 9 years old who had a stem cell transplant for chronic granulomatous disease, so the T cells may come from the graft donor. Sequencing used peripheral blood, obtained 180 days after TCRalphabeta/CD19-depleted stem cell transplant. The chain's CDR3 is CASSLQAREQFF. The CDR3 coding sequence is TGTGCCAGCAGCCTTCAGGCGAGGGAGCAGTTCTTC.